Below, 10 T cell receptor beta chains from the same sample are listed, as sequenced in a study of blood T cell repertoires in COVID-19. Clones were read by immunoSEQ multiplex PCR, and TCRdb kept only the in-frame ones, dropping some. This repertoire shows approximately 7,000 clones, 88% found once; its top ten account for roughly 20%. Sequenced material: peripheral blood. These receptors were taken from a human donor in a cohort sampled during active COVID-19.

This clone was observed a single time. The rearrangement uses TRBV9 and TRBJ2-1, with 7 nucleotides matching TRBD1. Germline CDR1 is SGDLS and CDR2 is YYNGEE. V trimming: 0 bases; J trimming: 4 bases; junction bases outside the gene matches: 4. CDR3 length equals 15 residues. The CDR3, as DNA: TGTGCCAGCAGCGTAGTAGGGGGCGGGTACAATGAGCAGTTCTTC. Amino acids: CASSVVGGGYNEQFF.

The chain couples TRBV20-1 to TRBJ1-2; D is perhaps TRBD1 (5 bases). Germline V CDR1 and CDR2: DFQATT, SNEGSKA (reference sequence). The CDR3 extends over 11 amino acids. V lost 4 bases and J 5 bases, leaving 8 bases between the germline ends. The CDR3: CSATGNYGYTF. CDR3 bases: TGCAGTGCTACAGGGAATTATGGCTACACCTTC.

This clone was observed a handful of times. V usage is TRBV3-1 (or the pseudogene TRBV3-2) and J usage is TRBJ2-5; D not certain. Trimming removed 4 bases from V and 5 bases from J, with 11 bases in between. The CDR3 has 13 residues. Germline V lookup: CDR1 LGHDT, CDR2 YNNKEL (reference sequence). This CDR3 is CASSRLRWETQYF. Written as DNA, the CDR3 is TGTGCCAGCAGCCGATTACGGTGGGAGACCCAGTACTTC.

V is TRBV19 and J is TRBJ2-1; TRBD1 matches at 8 bases. With V trimmed by 6 bases and J by 10 bases, 11 bases remained unmatched. CDR1 and CDR2 from the germline V gene are LNHDA and SQIVND (reference sequence). There are 14 residues in the CDR3. For the CDR3, the DNA is TGTGCCAGTAGCGCGACAGGGGCCCCAAGGGAGCAGTTCTTC. Translated: CASSATGAPREQFF. Full variable domain (remainder filled in from reference TRBV19 and TRBJ2-1): DGGITQSPKYLFRKEGQNVTLSCEQNLNHDAMYWYRQDPGQGLRLIYYSQIVNDFQKGDIAEGYSVSREKKESFPLTVTSAQKNPTAFYLCASSATGAPREQFFGPGTRLTVL.

The chain joins TRBV18 to TRBJ2-7; perhaps TRBD2 as D (6 bases). This CDR3 is built from 14 residues. Germline loops: CDR1 KGHSH, CDR2 LQKENI. V was cut by 1 base and J by 6 bases, with 13 bases left in between. The CDR3 reads CASSPLVAGSEQYF. The CDR3 bases are TGTGCCAGCTCACCACTAGTCGCGGGGAGCGAGCAGTACTTC.

This chain joins TRBV7-9 and TRBJ1-6, with no clear D. CDR1 is SEHNR and CDR2 is FQNEAQ in the germline V gene (reference sequence). V was trimmed by 4 bases and J by 10 bases, leaving 14 bases between them. The CDR3 is 14 residues long. The CDR3 is CASSWEGPRSPLHF. The CDR3 DNA sequence: TGTGCCAGCAGCTGGGAGGGCCCGAGGTCACCCCTCCACTTT.

This chain uses TRBV5-6 with TRBJ2-3; tentatively, D is TRBD2 (6 bases). In germline, CDR1 is SGHDT, CDR2 YYEEEE. Trimming stripped 0 bases from V and 4 bases from J, with 9 bases between. CDR3 length: 14 residues. Here the CDR3 DNA reads TGTGCCAGCAGCTTGGCTGGGGAGGCAGATACGCAGTATTTT. This encodes CASSLAGEADTQYF.

This sequence joins TRBV19 and TRBJ1-2, with TRBD1 matching over 8 bases. Germline CDR1 and CDR2: LNHDA and SQIVND (reference sequence). The junction had 7 bases not matched to a gene; V was cut back by 5 bases and J by 5 bases. The CDR3 covers 14 residues. CDR3 amino acids: CASSPGQVWYGYTF. The CDR3 DNA sequence: TGTGCCAGTAGTCCGGGACAGGTCTGGTATGGCTACACCTTC.

The chain is built from TRBV10-1 and TRBJ2-1, with 7 bases matching TRBD1. The germline CDR1 and CDR2 sequences are WNHNN and SYGVQD (reference sequence). This CDR3 contains 19 residues. The junction had 13 bases not matched to a gene; V was cut back by 0 bases and J by 2 bases. The CDR3 DNA is TGCGCCAGCAGTGAGTCGAATTTTCCGACCAGGGGGACCTACAATGAGCAGTTCTTC. This sequence encodes CASSESNFPTRGTYNEQFF.

The rearrangement joins TRBV4-1 to TRBJ2-1; perhaps TRBD1 as D (5 bases). Per germline, CDR1 MGHRA and CDR2 YSYEKL. This CDR3 has 16 amino acids. V was pared by 4 bases and J by 5 bases, with 18 bases between. CDR3 amino acids: CASSPLRPGRHNEQFF. The CDR3 DNA is TGCGCCAGCAGCCCCCTCAGGCCAGGGCGGCACAATGAGCAGTTCTTC.